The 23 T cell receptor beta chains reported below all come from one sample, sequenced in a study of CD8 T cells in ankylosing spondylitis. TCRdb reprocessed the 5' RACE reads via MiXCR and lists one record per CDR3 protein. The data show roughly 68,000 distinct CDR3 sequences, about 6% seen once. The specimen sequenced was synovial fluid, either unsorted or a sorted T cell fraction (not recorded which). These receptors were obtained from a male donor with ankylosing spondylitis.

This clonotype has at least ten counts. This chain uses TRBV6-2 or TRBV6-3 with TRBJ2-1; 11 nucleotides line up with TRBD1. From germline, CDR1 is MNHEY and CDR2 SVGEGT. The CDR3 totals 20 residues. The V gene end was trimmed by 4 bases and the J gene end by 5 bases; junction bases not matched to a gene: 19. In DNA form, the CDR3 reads TGTGCCAGCAGTTCCCGCGCGGGACAGGGGGTTCTAGCAAGACACAATGAGCAGTTCTTC. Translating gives CASSSRAGQGVLARHNEQFF.

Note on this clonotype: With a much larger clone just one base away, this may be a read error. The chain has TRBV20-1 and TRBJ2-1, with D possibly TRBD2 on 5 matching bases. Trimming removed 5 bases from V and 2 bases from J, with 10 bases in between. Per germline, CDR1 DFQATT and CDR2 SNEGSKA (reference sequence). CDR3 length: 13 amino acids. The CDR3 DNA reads TGCAGTGCTGAAGCTAGCACCTACAATGAGCAGTTCTTC. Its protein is CSAEASTYNEQFF.

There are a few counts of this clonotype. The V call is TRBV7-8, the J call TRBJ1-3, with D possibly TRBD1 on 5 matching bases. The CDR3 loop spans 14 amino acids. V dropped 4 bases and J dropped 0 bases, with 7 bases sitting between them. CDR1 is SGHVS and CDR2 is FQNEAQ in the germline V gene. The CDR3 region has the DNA TGTGCCAGCAGCTCAGGGCTCTCTGGAAACACCATATATTTT. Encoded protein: CASSSGLSGNTIYF. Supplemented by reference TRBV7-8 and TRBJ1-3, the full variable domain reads GAGVSQSPRYKVAKRGQDVALRCDPISGHVSLFWYQQALGQGPEFLTYFQNEAQLDKSGLPSDRFFAERPEGSVSTLKIQRTQQEDSAVYLCASSSGLSGNTIYFGEGSWLTVV.

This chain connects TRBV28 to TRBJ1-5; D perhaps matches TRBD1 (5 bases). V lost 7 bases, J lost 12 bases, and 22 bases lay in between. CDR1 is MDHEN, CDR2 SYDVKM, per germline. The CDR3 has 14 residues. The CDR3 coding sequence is TGTGCCAGCACAGTCGGGGGGACTCAGTATCACCAGCATTTT. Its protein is CASTVGGTQYHQHF.

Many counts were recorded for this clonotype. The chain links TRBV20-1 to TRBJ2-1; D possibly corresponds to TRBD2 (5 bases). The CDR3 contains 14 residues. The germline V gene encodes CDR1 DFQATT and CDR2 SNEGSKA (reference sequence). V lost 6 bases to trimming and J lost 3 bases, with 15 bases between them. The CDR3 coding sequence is TGCAGTGCCCCCCTCCAGGAGGTCTACAATGAGCAGTTCTTC. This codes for CSAPLQEVYNEQFF.

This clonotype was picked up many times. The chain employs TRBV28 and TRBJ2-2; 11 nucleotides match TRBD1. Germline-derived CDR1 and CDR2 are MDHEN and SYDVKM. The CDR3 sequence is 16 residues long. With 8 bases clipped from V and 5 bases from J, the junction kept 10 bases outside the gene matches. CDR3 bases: TGTGCCAGCGTGTCTCCGGGACAGGGGGTTACCGGGGAGCTGTTTTTT. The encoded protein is CASVSPGQGVTGELFF.

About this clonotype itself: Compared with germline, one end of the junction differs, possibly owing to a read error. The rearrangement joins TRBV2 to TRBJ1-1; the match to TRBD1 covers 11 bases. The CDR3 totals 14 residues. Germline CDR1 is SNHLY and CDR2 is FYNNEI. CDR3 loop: CASRNWDRGTEACF. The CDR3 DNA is TGTGCCAGCAGAAACTGGGACAGGGGGACTGAAGCTTGCTTT.

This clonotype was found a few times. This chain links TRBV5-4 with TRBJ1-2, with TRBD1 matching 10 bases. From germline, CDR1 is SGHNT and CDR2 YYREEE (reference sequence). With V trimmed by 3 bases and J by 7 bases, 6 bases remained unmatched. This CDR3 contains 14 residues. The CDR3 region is CASSSGQGGFGYTF. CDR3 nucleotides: TGTGCCAGCAGCTCCGGACAGGGGGGATTTGGCTACACCTTC.

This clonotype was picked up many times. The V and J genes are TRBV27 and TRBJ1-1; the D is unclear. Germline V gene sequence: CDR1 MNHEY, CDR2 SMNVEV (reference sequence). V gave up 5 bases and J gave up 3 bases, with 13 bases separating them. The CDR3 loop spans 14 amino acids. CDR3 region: CASSRQTSDTEAFF. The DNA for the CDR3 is TGTGCCAGCAGTCGGCAAACCTCAGACACTGAAGCTTTCTTT.

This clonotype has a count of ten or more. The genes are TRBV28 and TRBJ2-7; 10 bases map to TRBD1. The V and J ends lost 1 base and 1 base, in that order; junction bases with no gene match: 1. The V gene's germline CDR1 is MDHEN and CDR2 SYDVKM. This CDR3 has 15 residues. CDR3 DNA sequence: TGTGCCAGCAGTTTATTGGGACAGGGGTCCTACGAGCAGTACTTC. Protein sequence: CASSLLGQGSYEQYF.

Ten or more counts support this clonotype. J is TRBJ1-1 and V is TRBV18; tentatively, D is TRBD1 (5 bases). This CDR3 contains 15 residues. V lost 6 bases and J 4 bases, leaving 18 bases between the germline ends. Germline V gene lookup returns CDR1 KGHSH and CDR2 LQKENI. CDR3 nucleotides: TGTGCCAGCTCCCAAGAGGGGACGTTCGGCACTGAAGCTTTCTTT. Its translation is CASSQEGTFGTEAFF.

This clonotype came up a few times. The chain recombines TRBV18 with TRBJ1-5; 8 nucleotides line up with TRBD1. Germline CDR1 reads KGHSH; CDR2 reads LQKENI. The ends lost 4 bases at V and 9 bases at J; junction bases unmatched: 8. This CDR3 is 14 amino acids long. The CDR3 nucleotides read TGTGCCAGCTCACGACAGGGGAATATTGCGCCCCAGCATTTT. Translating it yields CASSRQGNIAPQHF.

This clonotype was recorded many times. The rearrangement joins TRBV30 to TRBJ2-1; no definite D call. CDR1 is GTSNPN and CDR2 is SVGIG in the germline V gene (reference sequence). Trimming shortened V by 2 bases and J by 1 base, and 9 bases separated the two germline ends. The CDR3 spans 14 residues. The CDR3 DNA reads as TGTGCCTGGAGTACCCCACCTTCCTACAATGAGCAGTTCTTC. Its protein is CAWSTPPSYNEQFF. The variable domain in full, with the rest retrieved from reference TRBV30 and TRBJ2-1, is SQTIHQWPATLVQPVGSPLSLECTVEGTSNPNLYWYRQAAGRGLQLLFYSVGIGQISSEVPQNLSASRPQDRQFILSSKKLLLSDSGFYLCAWSTPPSYNEQFFGPGTRLTVL.

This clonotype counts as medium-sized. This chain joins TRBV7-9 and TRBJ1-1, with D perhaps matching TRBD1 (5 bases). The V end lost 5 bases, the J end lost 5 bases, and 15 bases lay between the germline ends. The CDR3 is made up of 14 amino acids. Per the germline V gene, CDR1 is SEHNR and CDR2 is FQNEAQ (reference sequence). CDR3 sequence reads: CASSKEGAFTEAFF. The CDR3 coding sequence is TGTGCCAGCAGCAAAGAAGGGGCGTTTACTGAAGCTTTCTTT.

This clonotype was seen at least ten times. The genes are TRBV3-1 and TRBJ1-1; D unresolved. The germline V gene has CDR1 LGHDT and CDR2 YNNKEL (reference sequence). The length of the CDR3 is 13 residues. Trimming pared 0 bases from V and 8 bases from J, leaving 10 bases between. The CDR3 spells CASSQDWDREAFF. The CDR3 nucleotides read TGTGCCAGCAGCCAAGATTGGGATAGGGAAGCTTTCTTT.

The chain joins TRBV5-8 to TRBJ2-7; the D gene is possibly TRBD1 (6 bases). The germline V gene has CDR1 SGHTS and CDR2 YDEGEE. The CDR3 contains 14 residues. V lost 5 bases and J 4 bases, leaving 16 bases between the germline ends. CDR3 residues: CASRHQDRVYEQYF. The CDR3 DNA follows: TGTGCCAGCAGACATCAGGACAGAGTGTACGAGCAGTACTTC.

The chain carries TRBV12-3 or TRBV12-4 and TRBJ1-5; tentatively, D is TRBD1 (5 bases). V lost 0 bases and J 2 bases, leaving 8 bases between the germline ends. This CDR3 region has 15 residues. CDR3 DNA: TGTGCCAGCAGTTTAGCGGGGGGTGGCAATCAGCCCCAGCATTTT. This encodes CASSLAGGGNQPQHF.

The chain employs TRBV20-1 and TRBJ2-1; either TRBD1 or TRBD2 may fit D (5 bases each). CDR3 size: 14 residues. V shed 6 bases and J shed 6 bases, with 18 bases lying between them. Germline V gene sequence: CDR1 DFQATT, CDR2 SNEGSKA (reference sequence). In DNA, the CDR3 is TGCAGTGCCCCTTTGTGGGGGAGCGTCAATGAGCAGTTCTTC. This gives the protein CSAPLWGSVNEQFF.

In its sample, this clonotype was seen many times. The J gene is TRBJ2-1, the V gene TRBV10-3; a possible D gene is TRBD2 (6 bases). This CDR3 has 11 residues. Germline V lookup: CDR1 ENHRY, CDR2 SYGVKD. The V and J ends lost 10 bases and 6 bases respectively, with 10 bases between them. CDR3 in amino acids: CATHGGNEQFF. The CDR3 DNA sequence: TGTGCCACCCACGGGGGCAATGAGCAGTTCTTC.

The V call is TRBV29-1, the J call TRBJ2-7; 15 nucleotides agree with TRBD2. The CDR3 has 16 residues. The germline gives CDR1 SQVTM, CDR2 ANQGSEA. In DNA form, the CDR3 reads TGCAGGATCTCCGGGACTAGCGGGAGGACTACCTACGAGCAGTACTTC. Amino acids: CRISGTSGRTTYEQYF.

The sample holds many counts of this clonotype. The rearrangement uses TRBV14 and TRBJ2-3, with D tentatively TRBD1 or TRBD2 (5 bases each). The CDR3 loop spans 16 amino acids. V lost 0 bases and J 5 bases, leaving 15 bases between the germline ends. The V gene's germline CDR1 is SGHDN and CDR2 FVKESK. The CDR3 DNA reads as TGTGCCAGCAGCCAAGATTACGGGAAAGGGGAAGATACGCAGTATTTT. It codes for CASSQDYGKGEDTQYF. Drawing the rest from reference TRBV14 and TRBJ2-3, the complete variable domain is EAGVTQFPSHSVIEKGQTVTLRCDPISGHDNLYWYRRVMGKEIKFLLHFVKESKQDESGMPNNRFLAERTGGTYSTLKVQPAELEDSGVYFCASSQDYGKGEDTQYFGPGTRLTVL.

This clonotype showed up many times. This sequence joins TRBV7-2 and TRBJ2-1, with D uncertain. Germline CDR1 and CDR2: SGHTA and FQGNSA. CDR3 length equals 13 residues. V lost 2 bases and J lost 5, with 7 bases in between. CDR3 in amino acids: CASSLTVDNEQFF. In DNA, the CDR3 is TGTGCCAGCAGCTTAACGGTGGACAATGAGCAGTTCTTC.

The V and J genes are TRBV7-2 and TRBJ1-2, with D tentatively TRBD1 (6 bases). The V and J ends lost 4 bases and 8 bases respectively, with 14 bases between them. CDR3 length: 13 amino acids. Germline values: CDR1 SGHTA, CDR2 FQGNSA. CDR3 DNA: TGTGCCAGCAGCTCAGTACAGGGTTGGGGCTACACCTTC. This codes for CASSSVQGWGYTF.